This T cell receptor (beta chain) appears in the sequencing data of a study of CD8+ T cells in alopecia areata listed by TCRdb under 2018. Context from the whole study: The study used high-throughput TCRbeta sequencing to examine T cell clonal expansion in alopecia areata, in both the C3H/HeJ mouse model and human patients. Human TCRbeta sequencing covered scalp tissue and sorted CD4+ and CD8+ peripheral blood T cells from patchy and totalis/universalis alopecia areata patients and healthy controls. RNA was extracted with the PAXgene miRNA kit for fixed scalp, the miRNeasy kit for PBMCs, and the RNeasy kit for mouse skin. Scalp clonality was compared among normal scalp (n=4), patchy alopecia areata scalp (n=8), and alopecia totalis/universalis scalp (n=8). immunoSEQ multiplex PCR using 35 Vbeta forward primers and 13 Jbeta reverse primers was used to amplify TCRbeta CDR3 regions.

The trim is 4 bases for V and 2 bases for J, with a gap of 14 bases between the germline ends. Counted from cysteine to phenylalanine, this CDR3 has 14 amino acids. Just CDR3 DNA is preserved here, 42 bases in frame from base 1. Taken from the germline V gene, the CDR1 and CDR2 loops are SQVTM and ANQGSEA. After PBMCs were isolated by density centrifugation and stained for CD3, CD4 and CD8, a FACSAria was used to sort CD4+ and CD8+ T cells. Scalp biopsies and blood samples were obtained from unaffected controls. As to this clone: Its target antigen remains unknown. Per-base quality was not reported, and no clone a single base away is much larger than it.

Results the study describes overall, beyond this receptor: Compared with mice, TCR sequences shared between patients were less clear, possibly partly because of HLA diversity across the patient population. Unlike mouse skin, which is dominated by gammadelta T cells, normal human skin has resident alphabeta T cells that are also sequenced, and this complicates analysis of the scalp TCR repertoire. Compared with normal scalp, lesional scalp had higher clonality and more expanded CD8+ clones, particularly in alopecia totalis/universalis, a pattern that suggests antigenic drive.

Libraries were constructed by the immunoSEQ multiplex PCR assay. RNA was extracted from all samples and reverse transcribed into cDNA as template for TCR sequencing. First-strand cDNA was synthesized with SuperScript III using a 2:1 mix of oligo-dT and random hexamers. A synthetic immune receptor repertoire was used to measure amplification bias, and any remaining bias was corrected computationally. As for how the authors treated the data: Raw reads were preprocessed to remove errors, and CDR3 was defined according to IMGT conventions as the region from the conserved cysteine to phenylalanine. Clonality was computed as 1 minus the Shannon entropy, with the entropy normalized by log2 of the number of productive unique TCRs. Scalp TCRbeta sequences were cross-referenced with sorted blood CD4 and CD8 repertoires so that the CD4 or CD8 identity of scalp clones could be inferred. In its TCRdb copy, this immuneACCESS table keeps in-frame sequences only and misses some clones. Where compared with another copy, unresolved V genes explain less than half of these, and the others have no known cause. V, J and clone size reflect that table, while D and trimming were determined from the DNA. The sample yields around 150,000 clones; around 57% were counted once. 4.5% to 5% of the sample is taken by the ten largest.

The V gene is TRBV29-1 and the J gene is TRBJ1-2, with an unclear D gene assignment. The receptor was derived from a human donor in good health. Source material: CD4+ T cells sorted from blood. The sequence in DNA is TGCAGCGTTGGCCAGACGGAGGTCAACTATGGCTACACCTTC. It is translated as CSVGQTEVNYGYTF.